Listed below are T cell receptor beta chains from one sample, sequenced in a study of T cells of healthy individuals. Using its own MiXCR run on the 5' RACE reads, TCRdb lists one record per CDR3 protein. The table records 60,000 to 70,000 distinct CDR3 sequences, under 20% of them present only once. The receptor set was obtained from a human donor in good health. The CDR3 runs from the conserved cysteine through the conserved F or W. The D gene is left open where the match is weak. Clone size is stated in some rows and not others, as once, few, many or a class when expanded.

clone_size | d_call | j_call | v_call | cdr3_nt | cdr3_aa
few | TRBD1 | TRBJ2-2 | TRBV5-1 | TGCGCCAGCAGTCTGGACAGGGGGTCGGGGGAGCTGTTTTTT | CASSLDRGSGELFF
few | TRBD1 | TRBJ2-7 | TRBV28 | TGTGCCACCTCCGGGACAGGGGGGTACGAGCAGTACTTC | CATSGTGGYEQYF
few | NA | TRBJ2-7 | TRBV28 | TGTGCCAGCAGGTCCTTAGTGGACACCCACGAGCAGTACTTC | CASRSLVDTHEQYF
many | TRBD2 | TRBJ2-5 | TRBV11-2 | TGTGCCAGCAGCTTAGAGGTCGGGAGGGGGGAGACCCAGTACTTC | CASSLEVGRGETQYF
many | TRBD2 | TRBJ2-3 | TRBV20-1 | TGCAGTGTTGAGGGACTAGCGGGAGGGGATACGCAGTATTTT | CSVEGLAGGDTQYF
many | NA | TRBJ2-7 | TRBV20-1 | TGCAGTGCTAGACCTCACGGGCGGGACGACTACGAGCAGTACTTC | CSARPHGRDDYEQYF
NA | TRBD2 | TRBJ2-7 | TRBV10-3 | TGTGCCATCGCACCGGGGGGAGGCTACGAGCAGTACTTC | CAIAPGGGYEQYF
NA | NA | TRBJ1-6 | TRBV6-1 | TGTGCCAGAAGGGAAGCCAAGGGCTGGGATTCAACCCTCCACTTT | CARREAKGWDSTLHF
NA | NA | TRBJ1-5 | TRBV9 | TGTGCCAGCAGCGCGGACGGGAATAGCAATCAGCCCCAGCATTTT | CASSADGNSNQPQHF
many | TRBD2 | TRBJ2-5 | TRBV27 | TGTGCCAGCAGTTCGAGCGGGGGGGTCCAAGAGACCCAGTACTTC | CASSSSGGVQETQYF
NA | NA | TRBJ2-1 | TRBV27 | TGTGCCAGCAAACCCGGTCGCATCGCGGAGCAGTTCTTC | CASKPGRIAEQFF
many | NA | TRBJ2-7 | TRBV12-3/TRBV12-4 | TGTGCCAGCAGTTCTCCAGGGTACGAGCAGTACTTC | CASSSPGYEQYF